This TCR beta chain was identified during a study of cytomegalovirus exposure and HLA in healthy donors (dated by TCRdb to the late 2010s). Background for the entire study: An earlier analysis of several hundred of the donors reported 276 Gb of sequence data and 95 million to 130 million unique TCR beta sequences obtained from 150 million to 200 million T cells. A later analysis re-analyzed previously published TCR beta repertoires from 666 donors and added high-resolution HLA genotyping to study TCR occurrence patterns. The number of typed donors differed by locus: about 629-630 for A, B, C, DRB1 and DQB1; approximately 530 for DQA1; over 600 for DPA1; and approximately 450 for DPB1. Both class I and class II loci were covered by HLA typing, at four-digit resolution. A later genetic analysis took genome-wide SNP genotypes for 398 of the 666 donors and used that subset as a discovery cohort. The study aimed to test whether cataloging public T cell receptors could reveal signatures of past pathogen exposure. All discovery cohort repertoires had been generated using a single sequencing platform. Four to six DR-DQ haplotypes were handled as single units for association and clustering, since linkage in the cohort was strong. Among the roughly 380 genotyped donors, 75% to 90% belonged to the genetic ancestry cluster associated with self-reported Caucasian donors. Across some 400 genotyped donors of the cohort, an average of 235,054 unique TCR beta nucleotide sequences per donor were sequenced, and roughly 18% of those sequences were non-productive. A separate validation cohort of 100 to 150 different subjects was used in addition to the roughly 620-subject first cohort. An early release covering about 600 HLA-typed donors comprised approximately 290 gigabases of sequencing data and approximately 85 million unique TCR sequences. Using immunosequencing, the study profiled T cell repertoires from about 620 subjects and related those repertoires to cytomegalovirus serostatus. Donor age, sex, ethnicity and CMV serostatus were compiled together with the repertoire data. High-throughput TCR immunosequencing, statistical association of individual TCRs with disease status, and machine learning were combined to predict cytomegalovirus infection status. Rather than drawing on any new phenotypic data, the later analysis identified candidate immune exposures from TCR beta sequences and the way those sequences occurred across donors. An earlier analysis of 587 of the donors applied high-throughput TCR beta sequencing to assess whether each TCR beta V gene segment acted as functional or pseudogenic. Overall results and qualifications from the work: A later analysis found that HLA-associated TCR beta chains were more clonally expanded and had lower generation probabilities than equally common non-associated chains. This cohort had only TCR beta chains sequenced, and the lack of alpha or paired-chain data limited which features could be detected. When HLA alleles, especially DR and DQ, strongly co-occurred, attributing TCR associations to individual alleles was difficult. The classifier was reported to diagnose cytomegalovirus status with high specificity and sensitivity in both the original cohort and the validation cohort. A total of 150 or so TCR beta chains were listed by the study as associated with cytomegalovirus. In vitro tests confirmed that a few of the cytomegalovirus-associated TCR beta chains recognize cytomegalovirus antigens. A further reported finding was that TCR beta sequences accurately predicted the HLA-A and HLA-B alleles for most subjects in the first cohort. Because counts were too low, 15 to 20 rarely observed V segments, including chromosome 9 orphons, were excluded from the earlier analysis of around 590 of the donors. In a later analysis, several top co-occurrence clusters were reported to appear linked to parvovirus B19, influenza, CMV and Epstein-Barr virus. Sequencing depth was assumed to be roughly uniform across donors in the presence/absence analyses, though that assumption may not hold. The 87-base-pair reads could not distinguish some IMGT-functional V segments, including TRBV6-2 and TRBV6-3, so those segments were excluded. An earlier analysis of roughly 570 of the donors showed that most TCR beta V segments appeared in productive rearrangements either about 87% or about 30% of the time, which broadly matched IMGT annotations. According to a later analysis, most CMV-associated TCR beta chains appeared to be HLA-restricted, and the HLA associations seemed to be driven largely by CMV exposure. Because HLA typing was unavailable for some donors at each locus, only the typed subset was used in association tests. Most TCR sequences were seen in very few donors, while some public TCRs were found in many individuals. A cluster of highly shared sequence variants was judged likely to represent a technical artifact of the sequencing pipeline. According to the authors, the approach could potentially be generalized to other disease states and immunological phenotypes. A later genetic analysis reported fewer N-insertions in productive TCRs among donors in an Asian-associated ancestry cluster than the approximately 670-donor mean. Correlated functional status among segregating V segments might be attributable to linkage disequilibrium, but an unknown experimental factor could not be ruled out. The only immune exposure information available for the cohort was CMV serostatus. At a false discovery rate of 0.05, a later analysis linked 16,000 or so TCR beta sequences to specific HLA alleles. An association between a missense DCLRE1C variant and V-gene and J-gene trimming of TCR beta chains was found in a later genetic analysis and replicated in an independent cohort. According to a later analysis, TCR association rates differed among HLA loci, with DRB1 alleles showing the most associated TCRs and HLA-C alleles showing the fewest.

Library preparation was by the immunoSEQ multiplex PCR assay. The multiplex PCR relied on a mix of 60 forward primers for TCR Vbeta segments and 13 reverse primers for TCR Jbeta segments. Amplification of the CDR3 region of rearranged TCR beta genes was performed with a multiplex PCR assay on genomic DNA. On the Illumina HiSeq System, the amplified TCR beta libraries were sequenced as 87-base-pair reads. Regarding the original processing steps: A later analysis tallied roughly 76 million unique TCR beta chains across the 666 repertoires, and approximately 12 million of those chains were shared by two or more donors. A nearest-neighbor algorithm error-corrected the raw reads and collapsed the reads into unique sequences, merging closely related sequences to remove PCR and sequencing errors. To assign V, D and J gene segments, CDR3 sequences were aligned to IMGT reference sequences. Each retained sequence needed at least a six-nucleotide match to both a V gene segment and a J gene segment. Rearrangements were called productive when the CDR3 lacked stop codons and stayed in frame with V and J; all others were non-productive. CDR3 was defined by IMGT convention, running from the second conserved V-encoded cysteine to the conserved J-encoded phenylalanine. The earlier analysis of roughly 590 of the donors excluded sequences that lacked an unambiguous match to a single V gene segment. In an earlier analysis of 587 of the donors, a V segment was called functional when productive rearrangements were above 56.7%, and segregating when the standard deviation between donors exceeded 5%. A statistical classification framework was built for diagnosing cytomegalovirus status from the catalog of TCR beta chain sequences. In a later analysis, V and J genes were assigned by comparing TCR nucleotide sequences against IMGT/GENE-DB human TR gene sequences. A later analysis assigned CDR3 sequences and most-parsimonious VDJ recombination scenarios with the TCRdist pipeline. A later analysis defined each TCR beta chain by its CDR3 amino acid sequence plus V-gene family, and excluded reads lacking a unique V-gene family. In a later analysis, several hundred highly shared, low-generation-probability nucleotide sequences were removed to address suspected cross-contamination and a sequencing artifact. In a later analysis, a clonal expansion index for each public chain was calculated from normalized within-repertoire ranks of inferred template counts. Generation probabilities in a later analysis came from a VDJ recombination model fitted to out-of-frame rearrangements, and those results were checked against IGoR. Hypergeometric tests were used in a later analysis to score TCR-TCR, TCR-HLA and TCR-CMV co-occurrence, with a repertoire-size bias correction applied to the TCR pairs. In a later analysis, false discovery rates were estimated by permuting HLA or CMV assignments 20 times. A later analysis grouped co-occurring TCRs with DBSCAN, adding TCRdist sequence similarity when clustering within HLA-allele-positive subsets. Co-occurrence clustering excluded repertoires with fewer than 30,000 or more than 120,000 public chains, plus five with anomalous nucleotide sharing. The table was pulled from immuneACCESS by TCRdb, which kept in-frame rearrangements only. Such tables lose some clones; where checked, under half of the loss comes from unresolved V genes, and the rest has no known cause. From that table come the V and J calls and clone size; the DNA was used to work out D and trimming. The sample contains about 140,000 clones, approximately 70% of them found a single time. The ten largest clones capture over 1.5% of the sample.

The cohort was made up of 650 to 700 healthy bone marrow donors. At the time of sampling, every cohort member was nominally healthy, though immune exposures that went unrecorded were likely present. Of the 700 or so cohort members, about 290 had a positive CMV serostatus and 350 to 450 had a negative one, while no CMV serostatus was recorded for the donor. A peripheral blood sample was provided by each donor, and peripheral blood mononuclear cells were used for TCR beta sequencing. The Qiagen DNeasy Blood Extraction Kit was used to extract genomic DNA from the blood cell samples. The CDR3 goes from the cysteine to the phenylalanine over 17 residues. Only the CDR3 part of the read is kept: 51 bases, read in frame from the first base. Looking up the germline V gene (reference sequence) yields CDR1 SEHNR and CDR2 FQNEAQ. V is shortened by 7 bases, J by 1 base, and the region joining them spans 20 bases.

Of note for this clone: Its cognate antigen has yet to be identified. Base qualities are missing; no much larger clone stands one base away.

The sequence was collected from a human donor in good health. The sequencing input was PBMCs. This chain joins TRBV7-9 to TRBJ2-4; a tentative D match to TRBD2 spans 5 bases. The CDR3 amino acid sequence is: CASTPGPLSSAKNIQYF. The DNA sequence is as follows: TGTGCCAGCACCCCGGGCCCCCTTTCTAGCGCCAAAAACATTCAGTACTTC.